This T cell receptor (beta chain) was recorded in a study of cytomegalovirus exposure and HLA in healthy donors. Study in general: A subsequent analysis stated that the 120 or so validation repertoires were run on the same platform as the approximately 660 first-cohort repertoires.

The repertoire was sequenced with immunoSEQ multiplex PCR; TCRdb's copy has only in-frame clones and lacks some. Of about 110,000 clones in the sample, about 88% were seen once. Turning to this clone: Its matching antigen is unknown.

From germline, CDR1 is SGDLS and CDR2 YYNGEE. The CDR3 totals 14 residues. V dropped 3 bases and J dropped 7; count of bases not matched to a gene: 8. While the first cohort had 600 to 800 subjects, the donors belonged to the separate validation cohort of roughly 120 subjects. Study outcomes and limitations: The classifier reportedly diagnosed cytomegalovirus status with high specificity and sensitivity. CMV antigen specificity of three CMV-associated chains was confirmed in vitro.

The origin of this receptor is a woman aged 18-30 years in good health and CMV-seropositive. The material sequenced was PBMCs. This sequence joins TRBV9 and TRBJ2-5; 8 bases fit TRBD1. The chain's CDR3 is CASSAGTGAGTQYF. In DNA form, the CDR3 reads TGTGCCAGCAGCGCCGGGACAGGCGCCGGGACCCAGTACTTC. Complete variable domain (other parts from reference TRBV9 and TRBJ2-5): DSGVTQTPKHLITATGQRVTLRCSPRSGDLSVYWYQQSLDQGLQFLIQYYNGEERAKGNILERFSAQQFPDLHSELNLSSLELGDSALYFCASSAGTGAGTQYFGPGTRLLVL.